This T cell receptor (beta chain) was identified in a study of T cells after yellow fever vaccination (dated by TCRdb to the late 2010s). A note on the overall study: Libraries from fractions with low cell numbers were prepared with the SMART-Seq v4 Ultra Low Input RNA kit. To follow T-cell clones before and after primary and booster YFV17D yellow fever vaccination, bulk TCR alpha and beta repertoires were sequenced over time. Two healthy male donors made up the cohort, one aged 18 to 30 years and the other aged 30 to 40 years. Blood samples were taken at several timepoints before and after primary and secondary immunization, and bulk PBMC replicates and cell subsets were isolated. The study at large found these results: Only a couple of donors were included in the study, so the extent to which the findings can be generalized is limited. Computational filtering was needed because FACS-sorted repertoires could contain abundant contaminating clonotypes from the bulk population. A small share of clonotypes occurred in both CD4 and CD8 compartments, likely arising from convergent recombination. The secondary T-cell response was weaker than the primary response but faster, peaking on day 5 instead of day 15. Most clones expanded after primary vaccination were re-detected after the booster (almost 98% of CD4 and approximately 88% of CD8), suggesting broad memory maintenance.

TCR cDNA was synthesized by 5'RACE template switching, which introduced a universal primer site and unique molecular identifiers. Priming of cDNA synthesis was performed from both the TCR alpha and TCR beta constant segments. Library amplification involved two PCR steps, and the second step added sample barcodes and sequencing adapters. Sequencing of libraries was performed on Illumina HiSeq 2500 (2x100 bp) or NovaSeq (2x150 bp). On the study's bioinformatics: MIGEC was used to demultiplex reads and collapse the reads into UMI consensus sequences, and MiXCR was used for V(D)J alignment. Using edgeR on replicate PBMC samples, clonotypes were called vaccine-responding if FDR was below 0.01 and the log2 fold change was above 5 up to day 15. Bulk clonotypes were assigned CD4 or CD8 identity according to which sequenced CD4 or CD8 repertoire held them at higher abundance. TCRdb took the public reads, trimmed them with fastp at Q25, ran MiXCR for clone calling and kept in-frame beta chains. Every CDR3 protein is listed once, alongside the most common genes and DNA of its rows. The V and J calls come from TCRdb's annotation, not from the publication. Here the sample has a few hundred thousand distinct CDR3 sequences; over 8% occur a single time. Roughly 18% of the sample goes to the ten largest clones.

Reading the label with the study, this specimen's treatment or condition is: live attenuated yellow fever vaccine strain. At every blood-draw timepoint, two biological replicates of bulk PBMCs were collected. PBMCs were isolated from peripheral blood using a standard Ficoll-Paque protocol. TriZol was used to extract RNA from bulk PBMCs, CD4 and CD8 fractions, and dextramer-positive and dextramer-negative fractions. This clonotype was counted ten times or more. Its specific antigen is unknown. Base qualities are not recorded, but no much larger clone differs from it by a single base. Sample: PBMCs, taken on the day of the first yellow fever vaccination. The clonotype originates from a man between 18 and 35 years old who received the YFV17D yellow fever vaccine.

The base sequence is TGCGCCAGCAGCTCGAGTGGCGGGGAGCTGTTTTTT. It is translated as CASSSSGGELFF. The chain couples TRBV5-1 to TRBJ2-2, with the D gene too uncertain to name. The germline V gene provides CDR1 SGHRS and CDR2 YFSETQ. There are 12 amino acids in the CDR3, from cysteine to phenylalanine inclusive. This entry keeps only the CDR3 DNA: 36 bases, framed from base 1. Between the V and J ends, shortened by 3 bases and 7 bases respectively, the junction contains 7 bases.